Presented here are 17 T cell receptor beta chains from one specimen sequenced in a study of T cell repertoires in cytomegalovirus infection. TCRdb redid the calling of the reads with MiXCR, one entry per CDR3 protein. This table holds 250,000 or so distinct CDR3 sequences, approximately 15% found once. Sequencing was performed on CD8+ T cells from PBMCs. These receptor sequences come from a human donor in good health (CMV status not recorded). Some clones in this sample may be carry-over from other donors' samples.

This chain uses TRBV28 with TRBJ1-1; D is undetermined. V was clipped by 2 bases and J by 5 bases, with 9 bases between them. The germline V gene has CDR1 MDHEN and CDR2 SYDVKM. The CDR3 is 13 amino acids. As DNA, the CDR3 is TGTGCCAGCAGTTTACTACAGACTACTGAAGCTTTCTTT. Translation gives CASSLLQTTEAFF.

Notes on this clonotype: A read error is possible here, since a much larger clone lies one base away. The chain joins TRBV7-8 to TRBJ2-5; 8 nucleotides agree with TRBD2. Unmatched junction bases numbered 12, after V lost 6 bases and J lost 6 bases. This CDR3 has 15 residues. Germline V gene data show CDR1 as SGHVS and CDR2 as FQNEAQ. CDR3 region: CASRPPGGGKKTQYF. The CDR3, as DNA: TGTGCCAGCAGACCACCGGGGGGGGGGAAAAAGACCCAGTACTTC.

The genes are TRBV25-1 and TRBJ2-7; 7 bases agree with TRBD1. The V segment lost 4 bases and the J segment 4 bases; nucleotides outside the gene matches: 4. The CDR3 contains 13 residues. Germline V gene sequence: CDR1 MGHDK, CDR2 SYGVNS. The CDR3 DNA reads TGTGCCAGCAGTGGCCCGACAGGGTACGAGCAGTACTTC. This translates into CASSGPTGYEQYF.

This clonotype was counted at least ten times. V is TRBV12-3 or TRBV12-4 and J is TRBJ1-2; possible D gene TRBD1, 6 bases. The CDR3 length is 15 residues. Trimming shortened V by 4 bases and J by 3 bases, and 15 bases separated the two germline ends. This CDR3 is CASSYPGESDYGYTF. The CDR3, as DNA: TGTGCCAGCAGTTATCCAGGGGAGAGTGACTATGGCTACACCTTC.

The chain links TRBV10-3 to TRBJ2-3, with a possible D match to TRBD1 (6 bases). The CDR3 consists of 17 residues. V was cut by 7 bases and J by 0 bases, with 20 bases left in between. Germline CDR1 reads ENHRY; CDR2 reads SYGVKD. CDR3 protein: CAITQRGTDGSTDTQYF. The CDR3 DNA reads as TGTGCCATCACCCAAAGGGGGACGGACGGAAGCACAGATACGCAGTATTTT.

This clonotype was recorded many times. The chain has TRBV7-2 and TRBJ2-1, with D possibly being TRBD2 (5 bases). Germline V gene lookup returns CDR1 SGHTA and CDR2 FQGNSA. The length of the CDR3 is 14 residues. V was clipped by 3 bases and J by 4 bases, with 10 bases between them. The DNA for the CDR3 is TGTGCCAGCAGCTTCGACTACCTGTACAATGAGCAGTTCTTC. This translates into CASSFDYLYNEQFF.

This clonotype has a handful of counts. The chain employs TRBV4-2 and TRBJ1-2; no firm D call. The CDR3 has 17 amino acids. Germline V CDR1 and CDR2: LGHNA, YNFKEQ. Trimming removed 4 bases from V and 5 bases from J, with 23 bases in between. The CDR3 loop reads CASSRLVFGSSEYGYTF. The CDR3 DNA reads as TGTGCCAGCAGCCGGCTGGTATTCGGATCCAGTGAGTATGGCTACACCTTC.

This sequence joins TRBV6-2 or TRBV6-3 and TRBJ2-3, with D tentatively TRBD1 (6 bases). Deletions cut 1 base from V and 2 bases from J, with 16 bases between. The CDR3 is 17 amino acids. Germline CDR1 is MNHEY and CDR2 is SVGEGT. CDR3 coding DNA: TGTGCCAGCAGTTACTGGCGTCCAGGGGTCACCACAGATACGCAGTATTTT. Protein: CASSYWRPGVTTDTQYF.

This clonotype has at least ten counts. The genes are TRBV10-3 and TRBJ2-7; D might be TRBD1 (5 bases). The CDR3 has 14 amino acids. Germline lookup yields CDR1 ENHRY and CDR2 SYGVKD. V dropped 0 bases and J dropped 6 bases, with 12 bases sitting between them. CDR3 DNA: TGTGCCATCAGTGAGTCATCAGGGTTCGGCGAGCAGTACTTC. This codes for CAISESSGFGEQYF.

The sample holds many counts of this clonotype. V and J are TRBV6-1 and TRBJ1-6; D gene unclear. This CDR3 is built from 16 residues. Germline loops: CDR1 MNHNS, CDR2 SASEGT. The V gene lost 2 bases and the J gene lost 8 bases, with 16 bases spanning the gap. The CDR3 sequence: CASSEPRDARDSPLHF. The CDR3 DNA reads TGTGCCAGCAGTGAACCCAGAGATGCACGCGATTCACCCCTCCACTTT.

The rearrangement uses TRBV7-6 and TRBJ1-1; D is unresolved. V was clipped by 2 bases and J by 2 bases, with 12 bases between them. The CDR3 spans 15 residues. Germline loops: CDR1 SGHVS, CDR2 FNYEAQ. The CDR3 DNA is TGTGCCAGCAGCTTACCGAGAGGAGTTAACACTGAAGCTTTCTTT. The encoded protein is CASSLPRGVNTEAFF.

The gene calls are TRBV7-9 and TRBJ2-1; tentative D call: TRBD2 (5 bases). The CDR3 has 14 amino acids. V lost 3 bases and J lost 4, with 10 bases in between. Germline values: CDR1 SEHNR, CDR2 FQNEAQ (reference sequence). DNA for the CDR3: TGTGCCAGCAGCTTCCCCGGACTGTACAATGAGCAGTTCTTC. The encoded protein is CASSFPGLYNEQFF. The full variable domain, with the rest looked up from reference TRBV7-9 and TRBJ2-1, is DTGVSQNPRHKITKRGQNVTFRCDPISEHNRLYWYRQTLGQGPEFLTYFQNEAQLEKSRLLSDRFSAERPKGSFSTLEIQRTEQGDSAMYLCASSFPGLYNEQFFGPGTRLTVL.

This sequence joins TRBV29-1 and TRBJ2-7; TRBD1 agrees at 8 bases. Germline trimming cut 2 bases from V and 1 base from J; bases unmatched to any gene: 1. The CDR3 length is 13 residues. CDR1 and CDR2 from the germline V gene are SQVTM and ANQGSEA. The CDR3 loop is CSVERTGSYEQYF. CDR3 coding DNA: TGCAGCGTTGAACGGACAGGGTCCTACGAGCAGTACTTC.

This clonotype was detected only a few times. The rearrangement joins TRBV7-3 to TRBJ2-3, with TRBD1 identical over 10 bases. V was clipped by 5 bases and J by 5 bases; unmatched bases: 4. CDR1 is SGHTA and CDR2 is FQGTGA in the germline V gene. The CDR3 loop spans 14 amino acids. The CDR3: CASSGTGAGDTQYF. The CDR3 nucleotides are TGTGCCAGCAGCGGGACAGGGGCCGGAGATACGCAGTATTTT.

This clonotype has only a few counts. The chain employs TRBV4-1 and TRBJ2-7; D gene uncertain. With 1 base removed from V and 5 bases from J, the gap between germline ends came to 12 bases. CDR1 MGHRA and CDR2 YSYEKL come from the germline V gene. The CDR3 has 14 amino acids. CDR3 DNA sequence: TGCGCCAGCAGCCAAGGGCCGGACGGCAACGAGCAGTACTTC. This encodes CASSQGPDGNEQYF.

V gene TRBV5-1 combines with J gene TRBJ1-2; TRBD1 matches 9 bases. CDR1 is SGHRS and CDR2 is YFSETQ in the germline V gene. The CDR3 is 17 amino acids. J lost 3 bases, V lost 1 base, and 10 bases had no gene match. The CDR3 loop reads CASSLTLSTGGDYGYTF. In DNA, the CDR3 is TGCGCCAGCAGCTTGACCCTATCAACAGGGGGCGACTATGGCTACACCTTC.

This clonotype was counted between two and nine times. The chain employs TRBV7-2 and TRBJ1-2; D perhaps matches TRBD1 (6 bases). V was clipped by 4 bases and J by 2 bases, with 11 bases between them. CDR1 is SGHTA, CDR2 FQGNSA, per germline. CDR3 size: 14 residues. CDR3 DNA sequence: TGTGCCAGCAGCTCTAATGACAGGAACTATGGCTACACCTTC. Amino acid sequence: CASSSNDRNYGYTF.